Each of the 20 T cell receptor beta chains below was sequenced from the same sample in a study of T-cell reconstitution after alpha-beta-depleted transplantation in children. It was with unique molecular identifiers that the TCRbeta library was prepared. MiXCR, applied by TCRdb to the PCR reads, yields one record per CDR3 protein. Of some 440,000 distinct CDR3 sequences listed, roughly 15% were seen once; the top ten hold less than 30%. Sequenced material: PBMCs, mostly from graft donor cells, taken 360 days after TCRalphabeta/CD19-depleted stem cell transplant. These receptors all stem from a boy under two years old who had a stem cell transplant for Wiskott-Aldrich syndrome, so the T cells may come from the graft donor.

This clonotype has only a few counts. CDR3 region: CASSRGALAGGELFF. In nucleotides, the CDR3 is TGTGCCAGCAGCAGAGGGGCACTAGCGGGCGGGGAGCTGTTTTTT. V usage is TRBV12-3 or TRBV12-4 and J usage is TRBJ2-2, with TRBD2 identical over 9 bases. This CDR3 is built from 15 residues. With 6 bases clipped from V and 7 bases from J, the junction kept 9 bases outside the gene matches.

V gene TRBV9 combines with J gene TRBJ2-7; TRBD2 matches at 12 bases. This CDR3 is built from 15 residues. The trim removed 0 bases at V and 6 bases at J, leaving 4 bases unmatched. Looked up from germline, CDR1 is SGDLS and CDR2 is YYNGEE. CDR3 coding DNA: TGTGCCAGCAGCGTAGGACTAGCGGGAGTAGTCGAGCAGTACTTC. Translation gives CASSVGLAGVVEQYF. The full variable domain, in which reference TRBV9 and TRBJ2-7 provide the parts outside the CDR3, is DSGVTQTPKHLITATGQRVTLRCSPRSGDLSVYWYQQSLDQGLQFLIQYYNGEERAKGNILERFSAQQFPDLHSELNLSSLELGDSALYFCASSVGLAGVVEQYFGPGTRLTVT.

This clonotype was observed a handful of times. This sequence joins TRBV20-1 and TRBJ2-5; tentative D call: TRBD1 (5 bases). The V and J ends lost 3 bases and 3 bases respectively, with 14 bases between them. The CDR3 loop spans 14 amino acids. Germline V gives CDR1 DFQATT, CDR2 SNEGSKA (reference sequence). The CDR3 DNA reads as TGCAGTGCTAGGGCCAGCCAGGGTAAAGAGACCCAGTACTTC. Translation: CSARASQGKETQYF.

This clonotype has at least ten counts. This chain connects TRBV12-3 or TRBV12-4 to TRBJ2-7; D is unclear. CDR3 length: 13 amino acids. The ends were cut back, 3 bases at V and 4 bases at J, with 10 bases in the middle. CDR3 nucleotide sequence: TGTGCCAGCAGTTTTAGGACCCTTTACGAGCAGTACTTC. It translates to CASSFRTLYEQYF.

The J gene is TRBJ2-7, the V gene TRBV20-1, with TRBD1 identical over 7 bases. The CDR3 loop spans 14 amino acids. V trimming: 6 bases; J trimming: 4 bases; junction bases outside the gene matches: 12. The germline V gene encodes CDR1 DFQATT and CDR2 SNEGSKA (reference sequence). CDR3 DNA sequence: TGCAGTGCGCATCCGAGGACAGGAGGATACGAGCAGTACTTC. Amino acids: CSAHPRTGGYEQYF.

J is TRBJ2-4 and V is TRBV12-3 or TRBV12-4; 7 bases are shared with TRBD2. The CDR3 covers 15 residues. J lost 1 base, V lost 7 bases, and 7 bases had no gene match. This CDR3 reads CASKQAGMAKNIQYF. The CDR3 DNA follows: TGTGCCAGCAAACAAGCGGGAATGGCCAAAAACATTCAGTACTTC.

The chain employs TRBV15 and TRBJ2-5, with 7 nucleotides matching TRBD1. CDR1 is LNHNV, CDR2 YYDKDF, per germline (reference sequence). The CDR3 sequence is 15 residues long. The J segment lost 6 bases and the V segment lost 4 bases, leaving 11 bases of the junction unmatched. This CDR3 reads CATSNPFSRGKTQYF. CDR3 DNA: TGTGCCACCAGCAACCCCTTTTCCAGGGGGAAGACCCAGTACTTC.

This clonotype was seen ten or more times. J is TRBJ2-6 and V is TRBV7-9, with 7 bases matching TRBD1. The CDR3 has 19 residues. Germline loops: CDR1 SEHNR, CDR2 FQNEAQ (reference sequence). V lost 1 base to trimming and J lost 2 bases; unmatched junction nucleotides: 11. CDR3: CASSLGVRDRAPGANVLTF. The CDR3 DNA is TGTGCCAGCAGCTTAGGAGTCCGGGACAGAGCTCCTGGGGCCAACGTCCTGACTTTC. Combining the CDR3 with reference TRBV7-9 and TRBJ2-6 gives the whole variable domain DTGVSQNPRHKITKRGQNVTFRCDPISEHNRLYWYRQTLGQGPEFLTYFQNEAQLEKSRLLSDRFSAERPKGSFSTLEIQRTEQGDSAMYLCASSLGVRDRAPGANVLTFGAGSRLTVL.

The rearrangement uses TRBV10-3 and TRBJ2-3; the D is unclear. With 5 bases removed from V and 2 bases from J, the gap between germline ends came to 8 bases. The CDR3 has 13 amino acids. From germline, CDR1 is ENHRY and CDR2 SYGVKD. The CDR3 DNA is TGTGCCATCAGTTCTTTGATCACAGATACGCAGTATTTT. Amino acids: CAISSLITDTQYF.

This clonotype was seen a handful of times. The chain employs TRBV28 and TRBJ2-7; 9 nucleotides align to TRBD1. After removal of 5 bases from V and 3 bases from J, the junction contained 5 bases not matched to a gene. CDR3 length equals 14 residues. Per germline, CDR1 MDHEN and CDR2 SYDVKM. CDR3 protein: CASSRLTGGYEQYF. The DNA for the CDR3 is TGTGCCAGCAGTCGATTGACAGGGGGCTACGAGCAGTACTTC.

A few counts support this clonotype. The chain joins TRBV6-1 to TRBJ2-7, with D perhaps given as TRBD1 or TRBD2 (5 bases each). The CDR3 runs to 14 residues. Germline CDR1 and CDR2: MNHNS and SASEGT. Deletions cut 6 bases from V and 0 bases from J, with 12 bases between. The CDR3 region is CASSWDVSSYEQYF. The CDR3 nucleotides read TGTGCCAGCAGCTGGGACGTGAGCTCCTACGAGCAGTACTTC.

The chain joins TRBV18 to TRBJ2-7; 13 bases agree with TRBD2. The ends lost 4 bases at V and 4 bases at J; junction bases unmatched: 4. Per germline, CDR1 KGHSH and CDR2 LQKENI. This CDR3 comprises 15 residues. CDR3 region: CASSLTSGRIYEQYF. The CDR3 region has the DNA TGTGCCAGCTCACTGACTAGCGGGAGGATATACGAGCAGTACTTC.

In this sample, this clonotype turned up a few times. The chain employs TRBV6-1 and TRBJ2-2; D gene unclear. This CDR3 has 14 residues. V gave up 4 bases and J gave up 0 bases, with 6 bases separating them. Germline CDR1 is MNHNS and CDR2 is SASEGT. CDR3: CASSARTNTGELFF. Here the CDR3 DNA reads TGTGCCAGCAGTGCACGAACGAACACCGGGGAGCTGTTTTTT.

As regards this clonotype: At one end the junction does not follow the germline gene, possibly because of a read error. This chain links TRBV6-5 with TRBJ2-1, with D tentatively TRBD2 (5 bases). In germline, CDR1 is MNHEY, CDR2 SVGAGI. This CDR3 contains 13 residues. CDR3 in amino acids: CASSYRRTGIMSF. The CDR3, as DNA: TGTGCCAGCAGTTACAGGCGAACCGGGATCATGAGCTTC.

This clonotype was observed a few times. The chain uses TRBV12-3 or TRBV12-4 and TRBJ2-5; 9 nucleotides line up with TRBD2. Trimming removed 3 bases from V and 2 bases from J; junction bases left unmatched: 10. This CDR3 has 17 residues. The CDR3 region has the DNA TGTGCCAGCAGTTTGGAGTTTGGGACTAGCTCGCAAGAGACCCAGTACTTC. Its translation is CASSLEFGTSSQETQYF.

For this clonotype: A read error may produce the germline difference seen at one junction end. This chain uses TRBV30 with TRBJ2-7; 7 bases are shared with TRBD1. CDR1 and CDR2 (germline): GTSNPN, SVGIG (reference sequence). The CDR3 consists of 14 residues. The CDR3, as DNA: TGTGCCTGGAGTGCCCACCTACTTAGACAGGGCCAGAACTTC. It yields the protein CAWSAHLLRQGQNF.

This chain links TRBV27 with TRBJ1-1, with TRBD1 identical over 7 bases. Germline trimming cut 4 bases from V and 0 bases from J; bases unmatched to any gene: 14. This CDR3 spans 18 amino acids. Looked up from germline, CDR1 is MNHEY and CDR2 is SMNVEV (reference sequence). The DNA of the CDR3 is TGTGCCAGCAGTTACCGTTCCCCCCAACAGGGGATGAACACTGAAGCTTTCTTT. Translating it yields CASSYRSPQQGMNTEAFF.

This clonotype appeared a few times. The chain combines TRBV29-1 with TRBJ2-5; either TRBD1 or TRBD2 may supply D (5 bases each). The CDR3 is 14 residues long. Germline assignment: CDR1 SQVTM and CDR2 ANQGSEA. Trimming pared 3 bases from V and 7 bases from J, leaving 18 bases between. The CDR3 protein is CSVDGGTKLGTQYF. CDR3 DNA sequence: TGCAGCGTTGATGGGGGTACCAAACTTGGGACCCAGTACTTC.

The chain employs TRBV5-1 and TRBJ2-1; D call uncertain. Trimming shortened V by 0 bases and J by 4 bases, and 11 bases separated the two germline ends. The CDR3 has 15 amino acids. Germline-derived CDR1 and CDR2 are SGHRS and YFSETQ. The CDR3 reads CASSLAGSIYNEQFF. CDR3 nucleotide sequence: TGCGCCAGCAGCTTGGCTGGGTCCATATACAATGAGCAGTTCTTC.

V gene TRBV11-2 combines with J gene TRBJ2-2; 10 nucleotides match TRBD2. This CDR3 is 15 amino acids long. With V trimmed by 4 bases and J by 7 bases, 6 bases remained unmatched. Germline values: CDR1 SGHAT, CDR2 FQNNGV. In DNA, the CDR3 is TGTGCCAGCAGCTCAACTAGCGGGGTTATCGGGGAGCTGTTTTTT. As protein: CASSSTSGVIGELFF.